Below are 28 T cell receptor beta chains sequenced from a single sample in a study of T-cell memory formation after mild COVID-19. Each CDR3 protein gets one entry after TCRdb re-called the 5' RACE reads with MiXCR. The sample comprises under 300,000 distinct CDR3 sequences, under 8.5% of which are singletons, and 22% rests with the top ten. Sequencing used PBMCs or a T cell subset sorted from them (not recorded which). These receptor sequences come from a man between 18 and 29 years old who had mild COVID-19 (a few samples of this study predate the infection). Cell type and time point are not known.

Many counts were recorded for this clonotype. The J gene is TRBJ1-2, the V gene TRBV7-9; TRBD1 might be the D (5 bases). This CDR3 spans 14 amino acids. The V gene lost 0 bases and the J gene lost 3 bases, with 8 bases spanning the gap. Germline values: CDR1 SEHNR, CDR2 FQNEAQ (reference sequence). For the CDR3, the DNA is TGTGCCAGCAGCTTAGCAGGGGTCGACTATGGCTACACCTTC. It translates to CASSLAGVDYGYTF.

There are a few counts of this clonotype. This chain links TRBV7-3 with TRBJ1-2, with D possibly matching TRBD1 (6 bases). This CDR3 region has 13 residues. Germline-derived CDR1 and CDR2 are SGHTA and FQGTGA. Trimming took 3 bases from V and 3 from J, leaving 8 bases between them. The CDR3 coding sequence is TGTGCCAGCAGCTTCGGACAGTACTATGGCTACACCTTC. Translating it yields CASSFGQYYGYTF. Full variable domain (missing parts from reference TRBV7-3 and TRBJ1-2): GAGVSQTPSNKVTEKGKYVELRCDPISGHTALYWYRQSLGQGPEFLIYFQGTGAADDSGLPNDRFFAVRPEGSVSTLKIQRTERGDSAVYLCASSFGQYYGYTFGSGTRLTVV.

The table lists this clonotype with a few counts. This rearrangement joins TRBV5-6 to TRBJ1-1; D perhaps matches TRBD1 (6 bases). CDR1 is SGHDT and CDR2 is YYEEEE in the germline V gene. This CDR3 is built from 14 residues. V was shortened by 4 bases and J by 4 bases, with 14 bases between the two germline ends. The CDR3, as DNA: TGTGCCAGCAGCACCTACAGGGTGGGCACTGAAGCTTTCTTT. This translates into CASSTYRVGTEAFF.

The chain carries TRBV6-6 and TRBJ1-5; tentative D call: TRBD1 (5 bases). V lost 6 bases and J lost 7, with 19 bases in between. The length of the CDR3 is 15 residues. Per the germline V gene, CDR1 is MNHNY and CDR2 is SVGAGI (reference sequence). The chain's CDR3 is CASRAGPGAGQPQHF. The CDR3 DNA reads as TGTGCCAGCAGGGCCGGGCCCGGGGCGGGGCAGCCCCAGCATTTT.

The chain couples TRBV2 to TRBJ1-5, with 8 bases aligning to TRBD1. The CDR3 runs 16 residues. Unmatched junction bases numbered 7, after V lost 6 bases and J lost 0 bases. The germline gives CDR1 SNHLY, CDR2 FYNNEI. DNA for the CDR3: TGTGCCAGCAGGGCAAACAGGGGGTATAGCAATCAGCCCCAGCATTTT. Protein sequence: CASRANRGYSNQPQHF.

This chain joins TRBV7-9 and TRBJ1-5; 11 positions match TRBD1. The CDR3 sequence is 16 residues long. Germline values: CDR1 SEHNR, CDR2 FQNEAQ (reference sequence). V was clipped by 5 bases and J by 6 bases; unmatched bases: 9. This CDR3 reads CASSGSGQGVAQPQHF. The CDR3 nucleotides are TGTGCCAGCAGCGGATCGGGACAGGGGGTGGCTCAGCCCCAGCATTTT.

This clonotype was counted ten times or more. In DNA, the CDR3 is TGTGCCAGCAGCTTGTGGGGATGGAACACTGAAGCTTTCTTT. It encodes CASSLWGWNTEAFF. The chain carries TRBV7-6 and TRBJ1-1; D call uncertain. The CDR3 spans 14 residues. V lost 3 bases and J lost 1, with 9 bases in between. Germline CDR1 is SGHVS and CDR2 is FNYEAQ.

J is TRBJ2-3 and V is TRBV7-9, with TRBD2 identical over 11 bases. The CDR3 runs 17 residues. Germline CDR1 SEHNR, CDR2 FQNEAQ (reference sequence). V was clipped by 4 bases and J by 6 bases; unmatched bases: 12. The CDR3 DNA sequence: TGTGCCAGCAGCTCCCAGGGACTAGCGGTGGCAGGGGATACGCAGTATTTT. Translated, it gives CASSSQGLAVAGDTQYF.

The J gene is TRBJ2-7, the V gene TRBV5-6; no clear D gene. Germline V gene data show CDR1 as SGHDT and CDR2 as YYEEEE. This CDR3 is 14 amino acids long. Trimming removed 2 bases from V and 5 bases from J, with 14 bases in between. The CDR3 coding sequence is TGTGCCAGCAGCTTATCTCGGTTGCCGAACGAGCAGTACGTC. It codes for CASSLSRLPNEQYV.

This sequence joins TRBV20-1 and TRBJ2-3, with TRBD1 matching over 7 bases. V trimming: 6 bases; J trimming: 0 bases; junction bases outside the gene matches: 15. CDR1 is DFQATT and CDR2 is SNEGSKA in the germline V gene (reference sequence). This CDR3 contains 17 residues. The CDR3 protein is CSAPDPWTGLSTDTQYF. CDR3 nucleotides: TGCAGTGCCCCAGACCCCTGGACAGGCCTGAGCACAGATACGCAGTATTTT.

This sequence joins TRBV7-9 and TRBJ2-3; D may be TRBD2 (5 bases). V was cut by 6 bases and J by 2 bases, with 12 bases left in between. Germline CDR1 and CDR2: SEHNR and FQNEAQ (reference sequence). This CDR3 is 14 amino acids long. Written as DNA, the CDR3 is TGTGCCAGCAGGAGGGCACCCGCCACAGATACGCAGTATTTT. Its translation is CASRRAPATDTQYF.

The rearrangement links TRBV4-2 to TRBJ1-2, with D hard to call. Trimming left V 0 bases short and J 4 bases short, with 6 bases between. This CDR3 is 13 amino acids long. Germline assignment: CDR1 LGHNA and CDR2 YNFKEQ. The CDR3 loop reads CASSQDGGYGYTF. CDR3 bases: TGTGCCAGCAGCCAAGATGGCGGCTATGGCTACACCTTC.

This clonotype has only a few counts. The chain employs TRBV9 and TRBJ2-5; a weak D match, TRBD1 (6 bases). CDR3 size: 14 residues. Trimming took off 3 bases at V and 0 bases at J, with 9 bases between the two ends. Germline CDR1 SGDLS, CDR2 YYNGEE. In nucleotides, the CDR3 is TGTGCCAGCAGCGCAGGGGAGTACCAAGAGACCCAGTACTTC. This codes for CASSAGEYQETQYF.

This clonotype was counted only a few times. This chain uses TRBV10-3 with TRBJ1-1; a possible D gene is TRBD1 (6 bases). Germline assignment: CDR1 ENHRY and CDR2 SYGVKD. Trimming pared 6 bases from V and 0 bases from J, leaving 11 bases between. CDR3 length equals 14 residues. As DNA, the CDR3 is TGTGCCATCAGCTGGGACACCATGAACACTGAAGCTTTCTTT. This encodes CAISWDTMNTEAFF.

Ten or more counts support this clonotype. The gene calls are TRBV10-2 and TRBJ1-2; D is possibly TRBD1 (5 bases). The CDR3 sequence is 13 residues long. V gave up 7 bases and J gave up 8 bases, with 17 bases separating them. Germline lookup yields CDR1 WSHSY and CDR2 SAAADI. CDR3 sequence (DNA): TGCGCCAGCACCCCGTGGCAGGAGGGGGGCTACACCTTC. Protein: CASTPWQEGGYTF.

This sequence joins TRBV9 and TRBJ2-3; D assignment may be TRBD1 or TRBD2 (5 bases each). V was trimmed by 2 bases and J by 1 base, leaving 8 bases between them. Looked up from germline, CDR1 is SGDLS and CDR2 is YYNGEE. The CDR3 totals 14 residues. The CDR3 bases are TGTGCCAGCAGCGTGTTGGGGGGCACAGATACGCAGTATTTT. Translated, it gives CASSVLGGTDTQYF.

This clonotype was recorded a few times. The V gene is TRBV7-3, the J gene TRBJ1-2; possibly TRBD1 for D (5 bases). V was clipped by 5 bases and J by 2 bases, with 12 bases between them. CDR1 is SGHTA and CDR2 is FQGTGA in the germline V gene. CDR3 length equals 14 residues. CDR3 protein: CASSPTGENYGYTF. CDR3 DNA sequence: TGTGCCAGCAGCCCTACGGGGGAGAACTATGGCTACACCTTC.

This clonotype was found a few times. The rearrangement joins TRBV28 to TRBJ2-3; 11 bases fit TRBD2. Unmatched junction bases numbered 8, after V lost 7 bases and J lost 5 bases. The V gene's germline CDR1 is MDHEN and CDR2 SYDVKM. CDR3 length equals 15 residues. CDR3 protein: CASMLAGGLQDTQYF. The CDR3 DNA sequence: TGTGCCAGCATGTTAGCGGGGGGGCTGCAAGATACGCAGTATTTT.

This clonotype turned up a few times. The chain recombines TRBV6-5 with TRBJ2-3; no definite D call. Trimming took off 8 bases at V and 3 bases at J, with 12 bases between the two ends. The CDR3 loop spans 13 amino acids. Germline CDR1 reads MNHEY; CDR2 reads SVGAGI. CDR3 loop: CASGFTATDTQYF. The CDR3, as DNA: TGTGCCAGCGGTTTTACAGCTACAGATACGCAGTATTTT.

The gene calls are TRBV5-1 and TRBJ2-5, with 7 bases that match TRBD1. This CDR3 is 15 amino acids long. The germline CDR1 and CDR2 sequences are SGHRS and YFSETQ. With V trimmed by 3 bases and J by 5 bases, 10 bases remained unmatched. CDR3 coding DNA: TGCGCCAGCAGCTCCCGACACAGGGGTGGGGAGACCCAGTACTTC. Translation gives CASSSRHRGGETQYF.

This clonotype was observed many times. The chain couples TRBV20-1 to TRBJ2-4; 9 bases line up with TRBD2. Germline trimming cut 6 bases from V and 3 bases from J; bases unmatched to any gene: 12. This CDR3 is built from 16 residues. CDR1 is DFQATT and CDR2 is SNEGSKA in the germline V gene (reference sequence). The CDR3 region has the DNA TGCAGTGCAGCGGCGGCGGCTAGCGGGGACAAAAACATTCAGTACTTC. Its protein is CSAAAAASGDKNIQYF.

This clonotype occurred a few times. The V and J genes are TRBV19 and TRBJ1-5, with D tentatively TRBD1 (5 bases). The CDR3 is made up of 15 amino acids. Trimming pared 5 bases from V and 2 bases from J, leaving 13 bases between. CDR1 is LNHDA, CDR2 SQIVND, per germline (reference sequence). CDR3: CASSAFRVGNQPQHF. In DNA form, the CDR3 reads TGTGCCAGTAGTGCGTTCAGGGTAGGCAATCAGCCCCAGCATTTT.

This clonotype was counted only a few times. The V and J genes are TRBV5-1 and TRBJ1-1; tentatively, D is TRBD1 (5 bases). The germline gives CDR1 SGHRS, CDR2 YFSETQ. V was pared by 0 bases and J by 5 bases, with 11 bases between. The CDR3 has 14 amino acids. CDR3 loop: CASSLDRGRTEAFF. The DNA for the CDR3 is TGCGCCAGCAGCTTGGACCGGGGGAGGACTGAAGCTTTCTTT.

This clonotype occurred a few times. The gene calls are TRBV20-1 and TRBJ2-1, with D uncertain. The CDR3 is 13 residues long. V lost 6 bases to trimming and J lost 5 bases, with 14 bases between them. Looked up from germline, CDR1 is DFQATT and CDR2 is SNEGSKA (reference sequence). The CDR3 coding sequence is TGCAGTGCCCGACCCCCTACGGACAATGAGCAGTTCTTC. Amino acids: CSARPPTDNEQFF.

The DNA for the CDR3 is TGTGCCAGCAGCGGGGCGTATCGCACAGATACGCAGTATTTT. Protein sequence: CASSGAYRTDTQYF. V usage is TRBV12-3 or TRBV12-4 and J usage is TRBJ2-3; D possibly uses TRBD1 or TRBD2 (5 bases each). The CDR3 runs 14 residues. With 6 bases removed from V and 1 base from J, the gap between germline ends came to 11 bases.

This clonotype was counted a few times. V and J are TRBV2 and TRBJ2-7, with a weak D call TRBD1 (5 bases). The CDR3 has 13 amino acids. V lost 4 bases, J lost 6 bases, and 13 bases lay in between. From germline, CDR1 is SNHLY and CDR2 FYNNEI. The CDR3 sequence: CASSGVRASEQYV. As DNA, the CDR3 is TGTGCCAGCAGTGGCGTCAGGGCCAGCGAGCAGTACGTC.

This clonotype was picked up many times. CDR3 amino acids: CASSEGRQETQYF. CDR3 DNA: TGTGCCAGCAGCGAGGGGCGGCAAGAGACCCAGTACTTC. The rearrangement links TRBV11-2 to TRBJ2-5, with D possibly called TRBD1 or TRBD2 (5 bases each). V was trimmed by 5 bases and J by 2 bases, leaving 9 bases between them. The CDR3 length is 13 residues. The germline V gene has CDR1 SGHAT and CDR2 FQNNGV.

This clonotype has a handful of counts. The V and J genes are TRBV20-1 and TRBJ1-2, with D possibly matching TRBD1 (5 bases). V dropped 1 base and J dropped 5 bases, with 14 bases sitting between them. CDR1 DFQATT and CDR2 SNEGSKA come from the germline V gene (reference sequence). This CDR3 spans 14 amino acids. CDR3 in DNA: TGCAGTGCTAGAGTTCAGGGAAGTGATTATGGCTACACCTTC. Translating it yields CSARVQGSDYGYTF.